One and the same sample provided the 2 T cell receptor beta chains below, sequenced in a study of beta chain features in type 1 diabetes. The study's findings and limits: Researchers report that Type 1 diabetes patients had moderately but significantly shorter TCRB CDR3s across all four CD4+ subsets.

The sequenced template was cDNA made from the entire isolated RNA. TCRdb's table, derived via immunoSEQ multiplex PCR, lists solely in-frame clones and lacks some. Of 240,000 or so clones detected, about 15% appear once; the ten largest clones hold almost 0.02%. The antigens for these receptors are not known. Sequencing was performed on naive CD4+ T cells from blood. These TCRs come from a man younger than 40 with type 1 diabetes.

The genes are TRBV7-2 and TRBJ1-3, with D possibly matching TRBD1 (6 bases). Trimming cost V 1 base and J 3 bases, with 10 bases left between them. Germline CDR1 and CDR2: SGHTA and FQGNSA. The CDR3 extends over 15 amino acids. CDR3 loop: CASSLDRARGNTIYF. CDR3 in DNA: TGTGCCAGCAGCTTAGACAGGGCGCGTGGAAACACCATATATTTT.

The chain is built from TRBV29-1 and TRBJ1-2; possibly TRBD1 for D (6 bases). Trimming took 6 bases from V and 4 from J, leaving 21 bases between them. Germline lookup yields CDR1 SQVTM and CDR2 ANQGSEA. This CDR3 is 15 amino acids long. The CDR3 DNA is TGCAGCGTAACCGCCGGGACATCGATCGGCTATGGCTACACCTTC. Translation: CSVTAGTSIGYGYTF. Complete variable domain (other parts from reference TRBV29-1 and TRBJ1-2): SAVISQKPSRDICQRGTSLTIQCQVDSQVTMMFWYRQQPGQSLTLIATANQGSEATYESGFVIDKFPISRPNLTFSTLTVSNMSPEDSSIYLCSVTAGTSIGYGYTFGSGTRLTVV.